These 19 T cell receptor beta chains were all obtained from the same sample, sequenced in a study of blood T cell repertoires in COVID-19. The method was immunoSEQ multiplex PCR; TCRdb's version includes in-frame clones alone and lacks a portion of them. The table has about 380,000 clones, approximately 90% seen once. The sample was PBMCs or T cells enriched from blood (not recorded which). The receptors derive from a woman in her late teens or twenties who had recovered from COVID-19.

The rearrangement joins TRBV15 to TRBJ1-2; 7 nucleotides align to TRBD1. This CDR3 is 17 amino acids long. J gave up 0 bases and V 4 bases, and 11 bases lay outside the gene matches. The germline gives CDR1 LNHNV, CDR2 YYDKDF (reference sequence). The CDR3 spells CATSTTTGHPTNYGYTF. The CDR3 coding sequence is TGTGCCACCAGCACAACGACAGGGCATCCGACTAACTATGGCTACACCTTC.

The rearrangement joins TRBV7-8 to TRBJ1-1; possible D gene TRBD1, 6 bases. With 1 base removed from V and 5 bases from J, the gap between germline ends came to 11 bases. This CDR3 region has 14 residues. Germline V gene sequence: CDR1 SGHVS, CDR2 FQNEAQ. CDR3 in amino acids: CASSLEQGETEAFF. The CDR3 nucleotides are TGTGCCAGCAGCTTAGAACAGGGAGAGACTGAAGCTTTCTTT.

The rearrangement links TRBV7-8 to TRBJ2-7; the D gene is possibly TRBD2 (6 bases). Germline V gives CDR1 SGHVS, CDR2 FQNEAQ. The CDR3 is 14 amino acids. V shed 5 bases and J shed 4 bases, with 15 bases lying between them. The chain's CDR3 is CASSPAGWAYEQYF. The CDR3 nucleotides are TGTGCCAGCAGCCCTGCGGGATGGGCTTACGAGCAGTACTTC.

The CDR3 loop is CASSPGESQPQHF. The CDR3 DNA reads TGTGCCAGCTCACCAGGGGAGAGTCAGCCCCAGCATTTT. The chain links TRBV18 to TRBJ1-5; D unresolved. Germline CDR1 and CDR2: KGHSH and LQKENI. Trimming took off 2 bases at V and 6 bases at J, with 8 bases between the two ends. CDR3 length: 13 residues.

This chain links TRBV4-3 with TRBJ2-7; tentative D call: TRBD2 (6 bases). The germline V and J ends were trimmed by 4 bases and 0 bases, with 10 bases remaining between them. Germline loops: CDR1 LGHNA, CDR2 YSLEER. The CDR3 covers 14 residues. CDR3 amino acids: CASSLEGYSYEQYF. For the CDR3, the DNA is TGCGCCAGCAGCCTGGAGGGGTACTCCTACGAGCAGTACTTC.

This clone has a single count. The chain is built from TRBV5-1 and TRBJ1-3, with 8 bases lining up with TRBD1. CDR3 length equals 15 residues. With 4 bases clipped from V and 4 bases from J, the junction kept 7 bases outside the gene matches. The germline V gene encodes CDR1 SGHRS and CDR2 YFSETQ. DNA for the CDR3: TGCGCCAGCAGCGTGACAGGGGCAGCGGGAAACACCATATATTTT. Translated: CASSVTGAAGNTIYF.

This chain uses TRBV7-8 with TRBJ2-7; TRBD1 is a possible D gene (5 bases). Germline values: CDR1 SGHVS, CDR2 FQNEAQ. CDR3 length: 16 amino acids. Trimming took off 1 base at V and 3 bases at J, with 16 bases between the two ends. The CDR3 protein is CASSLVRSGRDYEQYF. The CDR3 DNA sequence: TGTGCCAGCAGCTTAGTCCGCTCGGGCAGGGACTACGAGCAGTACTTC.

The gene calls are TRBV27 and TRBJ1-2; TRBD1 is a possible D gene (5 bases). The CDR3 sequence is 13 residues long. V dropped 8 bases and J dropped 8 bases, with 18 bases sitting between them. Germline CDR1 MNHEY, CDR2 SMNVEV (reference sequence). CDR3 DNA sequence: TGTGCCAGCGCCGATCAGGGAAGGCGAGGCTACACCTTC. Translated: CASADQGRRGYTF.

In nucleotides, the CDR3 is TGTGCCATCAGTGCTAACCCAGACACAGGGGAAGAAGAAAAACTGTTTTTT. Its protein product is CAISANPDTGEEEKLFF. The chain is built from TRBV10-3 and TRBJ1-4, with 7 bases lining up with TRBD1. The CDR3 has 17 amino acids. J was trimmed by 8 bases and V by 4 bases; bases with no gene match: 16. CDR1 is ENHRY and CDR2 is SYGVKD in the germline V gene.

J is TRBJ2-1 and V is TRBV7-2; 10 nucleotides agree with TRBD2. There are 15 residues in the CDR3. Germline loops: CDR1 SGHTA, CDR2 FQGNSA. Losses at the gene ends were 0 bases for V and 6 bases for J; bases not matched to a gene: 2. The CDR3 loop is CASSLASGGPNEQFF. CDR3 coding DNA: TGTGCCAGCAGCTTAGCTAGCGGGGGGCCCAATGAGCAGTTCTTC.

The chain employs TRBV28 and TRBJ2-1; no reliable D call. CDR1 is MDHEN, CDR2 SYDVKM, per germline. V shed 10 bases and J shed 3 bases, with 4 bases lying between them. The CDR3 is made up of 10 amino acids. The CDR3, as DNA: TGTGCCACACTCTACAATGAGCAGTTCTTC. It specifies CATLYNEQFF. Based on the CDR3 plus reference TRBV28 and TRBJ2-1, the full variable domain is DVKVTQSSRYLVKRTGEKVFLECVQDMDHENMFWYRQDPGLGLRLIYFSYDVKMKEKGDIPEGYSVSREKKERFSLILESASTNQTSMYLCATLYNEQFFGPGTRLTVL.

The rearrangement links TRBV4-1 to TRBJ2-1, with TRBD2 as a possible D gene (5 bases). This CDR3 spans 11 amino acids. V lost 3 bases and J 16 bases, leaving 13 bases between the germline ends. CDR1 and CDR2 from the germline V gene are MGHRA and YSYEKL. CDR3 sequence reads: CASSQAGLRFF. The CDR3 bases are TGCGCCAGCAGCCAGGCTGGACTTCGATTCTTC.

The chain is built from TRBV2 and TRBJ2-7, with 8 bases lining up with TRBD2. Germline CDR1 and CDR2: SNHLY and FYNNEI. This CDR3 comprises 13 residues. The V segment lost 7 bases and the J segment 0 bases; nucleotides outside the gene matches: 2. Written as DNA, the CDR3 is TGTGCCAGCATAGCGGGGCTCTCCTACGAGCAGTACTTC. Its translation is CASIAGLSYEQYF. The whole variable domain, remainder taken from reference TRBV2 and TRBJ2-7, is EPEVTQTPSHQVTQMGQEVILRCVPISNHLYFYWYRQILGQKVEFLVSFYNNEISEKSEIFDDQFSVERPDGSNFTLKIRSTKLEDSAMYFCASIAGLSYEQYFGPGTRLTVT.

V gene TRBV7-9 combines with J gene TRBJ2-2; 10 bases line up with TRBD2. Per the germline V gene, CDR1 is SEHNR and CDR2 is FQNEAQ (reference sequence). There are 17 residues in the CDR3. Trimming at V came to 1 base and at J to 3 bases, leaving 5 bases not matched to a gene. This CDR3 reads CASSLVRLAGDTGELFF. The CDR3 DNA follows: TGTGCCAGCAGCTTAGTAAGACTAGCGGGTGACACCGGGGAGCTGTTTTTT.

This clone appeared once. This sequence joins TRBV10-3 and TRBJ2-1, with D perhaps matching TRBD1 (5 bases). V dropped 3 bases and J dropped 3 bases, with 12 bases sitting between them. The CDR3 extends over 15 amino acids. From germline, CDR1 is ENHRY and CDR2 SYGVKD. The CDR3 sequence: CAISERTGYYNEQFF. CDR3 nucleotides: TGTGCCATCAGTGAAAGAACAGGCTACTACAATGAGCAGTTCTTC.

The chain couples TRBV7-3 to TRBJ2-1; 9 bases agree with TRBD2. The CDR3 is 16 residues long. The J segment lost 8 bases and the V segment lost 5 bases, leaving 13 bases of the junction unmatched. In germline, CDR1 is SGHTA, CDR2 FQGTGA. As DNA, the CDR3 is TGTGCCAGCAGCCCTGATGGCGGGGGGGCCGGGCATGAGCAGTTCTTC. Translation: CASSPDGGGAGHEQFF. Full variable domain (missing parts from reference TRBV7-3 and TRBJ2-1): GAGVSQTPSNKVTEKGKYVELRCDPISGHTALYWYRQSLGQGPEFLIYFQGTGAADDSGLPNDRFFAVRPEGSVSTLKIQRTERGDSAVYLCASSPDGGGAGHEQFFGPGTRLTVL.

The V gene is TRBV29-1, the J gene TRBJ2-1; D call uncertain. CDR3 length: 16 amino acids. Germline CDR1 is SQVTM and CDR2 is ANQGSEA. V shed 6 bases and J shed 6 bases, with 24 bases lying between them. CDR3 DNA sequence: TGCAGCGTCGCGCTTATCACGGCGGCCTTTTCCAATGAGCAGTTCTTC. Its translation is CSVALITAAFSNEQFF.

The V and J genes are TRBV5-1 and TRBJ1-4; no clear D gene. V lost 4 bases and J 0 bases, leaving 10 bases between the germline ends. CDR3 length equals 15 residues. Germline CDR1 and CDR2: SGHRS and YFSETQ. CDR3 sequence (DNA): TGCGCCAGCAGCCAAATGCCTACAACTAATGAAAAACTGTTTTTT. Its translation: CASSQMPTTNEKLFF.

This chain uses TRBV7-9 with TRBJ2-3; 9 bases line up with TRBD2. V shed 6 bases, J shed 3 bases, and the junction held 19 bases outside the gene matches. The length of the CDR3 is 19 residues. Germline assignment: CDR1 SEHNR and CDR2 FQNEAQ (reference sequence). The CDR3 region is CASRPLVGLGGGATDTQYF. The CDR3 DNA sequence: TGTGCCAGCAGGCCTCTAGTGGGACTAGGCGGGGGGGCGACAGATACGCAGTATTTT.